This T cell receptor beta chain comes out of a study of glioma-infiltrating T cells after dendritic cell vaccination. Study as a whole: Patients had newly diagnosed or recurrent glioblastoma and received dendritic cell vaccines.

Germline CDR1 is SGHDT and CDR2 is YYEEEE. The germline V and J ends were trimmed by 0 bases and 0 bases, with 7 bases remaining between them. This CDR3 spans 15 amino acids. Study findings and constraints: Survival was not directly related to TCR clonality in these patients.

Only patients with spare fresh-frozen tumor and over two years of follow-up were included. Note on this clone: Its matching antigen is unknown.

The PCR used 60 V beta and 13 J beta primers. The protocol was immunoSEQ multiplex PCR, while the TCRdb copy is restricted to in-frame clones and leaves out a portion. The sample holds about 73,000 clones, more than 65% seen once. This sequence joins TRBV5-6 and TRBJ1-3; D not certain. Sequenced here: blood, sampled before dendritic cell vaccination. The TCR sequence derives from a human donor with glioblastoma. CDR3 DNA: TGTGCCAGCAGCTTGGTCACAGACTCTGGAAACACCATATATTTT. It codes for CASSLVTDSGNTIYF.